The clone carrying this TCR beta chain was observed at least ten times. Profiled with immunoSEQ multiplex PCR; TCRdb holds only in-frame clones, not every one. The sample has roughly 180,000 clones, roughly 80% seen once. The data were obtained in a study of blood T cell repertoires in COVID-19. The CDR3 contains 14 residues. CDR1 and CDR2 from the germline V gene are MDHEN and SYDVKM. The V gene lost 5 bases and the J gene lost 7 bases, with 15 bases spanning the gap. The clonotype comes from a woman aged 50 to 65 who had recovered from COVID-19. Material for sequencing was PBMCs or T cells enriched from blood (not recorded which). V gene TRBV28 combines with J gene TRBJ2-1; a possible D gene is TRBD2 (7 bases). Here the CDR3 reads CASSPGGARNEQFF. The CDR3 region has the DNA TGTGCCAGCAGTCCTGGGGGGGCCCGGAATGAGCAGTTCTTC.